This TCR beta chain was found in a study of radiotherapy plus CTLA-4 blockade in lung cancer. Looking at the study overall: Objective responses occurred in about a sixth of patients; 25% to 40% had disease control.

Study-level results: Alongside interferon-beta, early blood T cell clone dynamics were reportedly the best predictor of response.

Libraries were prepared by immunoSEQ multiplex PCR; TCRdb keeps only in-frame clonotypes and omits some of them. The sample holds about 98,000 clones; about 81% are singletons and the top ten take 3% to 4%. The CDR3 extends over 14 amino acids. Trimming shortened V by 3 bases and J by 5 bases, and 10 bases separated the two germline ends. CDR1 is MDHEN, CDR2 SYDVKM, per germline. Comment on this clone: Its specificity is unknown.

The specimen was peripheral blood, collected from a patient treated with radiotherapy plus ipilimumab. The chain combines TRBV28 with TRBJ2-2; the D gene is possibly TRBD2 (5 bases). This sequence was found in a human donor with non-small cell lung cancer who had a partial response to radiotherapy plus ipilimumab. The CDR3 DNA reads as TGTGCCAGCAGTTTTGCGGGCGATACCGGGGAGCTGTTTTTT. This codes for CASSFAGDTGELFF.